The entry below describes one T cell receptor (beta chain). Its specificity is not known. The PCR had 60 Vbeta and 13 Jbeta primers. Sequencing was performed with immunoSEQ multiplex PCR; in TCRdb, only in-frame clones are kept and a portion is missing. The profile shows about 140,000 clones, approximately 84% of them singletons. The data stem from a study of cytomegalovirus exposure and HLA in healthy donors. Study context: Caucasian-associated ancestry cluster membership applied to less than 85% of approximately 420 genotyped donors.

The study's findings and limits: A classifier reportedly called cytomegalovirus status with high sensitivity and specificity. In a later analysis, several top co-occurrence clusters appeared linked to parvovirus B19, influenza, CMV and Epstein-Barr virus. CMV serostatus was the sole immune exposure information available.

The sequencing sample was made of PBMCs. This TCR was recovered from a woman between 40 and 55 years old in good health and CMV-seronegative.

The CDR3 DNA follows: TGCGCCAGCAGCCAAGTGTCGGGGGCAGATACGCAGTATTTT. This encodes CASSQVSGADTQYF. The chain joins TRBV4-1 to TRBJ2-3; TRBD2 might be the D (6 bases). Germline V lookup: CDR1 MGHRA, CDR2 YSYEKL. V was pared by 1 base and J by 4 bases, with 9 bases between. The CDR3 extends over 14 amino acids.